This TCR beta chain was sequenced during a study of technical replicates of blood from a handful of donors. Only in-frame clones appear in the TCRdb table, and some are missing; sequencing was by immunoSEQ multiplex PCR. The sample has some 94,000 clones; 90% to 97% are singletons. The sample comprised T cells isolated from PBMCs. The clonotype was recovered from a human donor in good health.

CDR3 nucleotide sequence: TGTGCCAGCAGCCTTGAGAGGCGGTACGAGCAGTACTTC. Translated, it gives CASSLERRYEQYF. The J gene is TRBJ2-7, the V gene TRBV7-2, with no clear D. The CDR3 has 13 amino acids. V lost 5 bases to trimming and J lost 4 bases, with 12 bases between them. The germline gives CDR1 SGHTA, CDR2 FQGNSA.